These T cell receptor beta chains were read from a single sample in a study of CD8+CD57+ T cells in acquired aplastic anemia. TCRdb passed the reads through MiXCR, listing each CDR3 protein once. The sample holds 350,000 to 450,000 distinct CDR3 sequences, about 70% seen once. The sample taken for sequencing was sorted CD4+, CD8+, or CD8+CD57+ T cells (not recorded which) from PBMCs. Receptors were obtained from a human donor in good health, serving as a control. The CDR3 runs from the conserved cysteine through the conserved F or W. Fields, in order: J gene, clone size, D gene, V gene, CDR3 DNA, CDR3 protein. The D gene is left open where the match is weak. Clone size is not always given. Where it is, it says once, few, many or a class for expanded clones.

>TRBJ1-4|.|.|TRBV20-1
TGCAGTGCTAGAGTCCCGACAGGCGCTAATGAAAAACTGTTTTTT
CSARVPTGANEKLFF
>TRBJ1-1|many|.|TRBV3-2
TGTGCCAGCAGCCAAGTCTTTCCTGAAGCTTTCTTT
CASSQVFPEAFF
>TRBJ1-2|many|TRBD1|TRBV16
TGTGCCAGCAGCCAATTGAGCGAGACAGGGATTTACACCTTC
CASSQLSETGIYTF
>TRBJ1-2|many|TRBD1|TRBV16
TGTGCCAGCAGCCACGGACAGGGGTCTGGCTACACCTTC
CASSHGQGSGYTF
>TRBJ1-2|many|.|TRBV5-5
TGTGCCAGCTTGCCTGCGGGGGGTAGTTTCTATGGCTACACCTTC
CASLPAGGSFYGYTF
>TRBJ1-2|many|.|TRBV6-5
TGTGCCAGCAGCGTAACGAGGGCGACTGGCTACACCTTC
CASSVTRATGYTF
>TRBJ2-2|.|.|TRBV20-1
TGCAGTGCTAGAGGGCTCAGGGCTAGTTCCGGGGAGCTGTTTTTT
CSARGLRASSGELFF
>TRBJ1-4|.|.|TRBV12-3/TRBV12-4
TGTGCCAGCAGAAGGACACGTTCAACTAATGAAAAACTGTTTTTT
CASRRTRSTNEKLFF
>TRBJ2-3|.|.|TRBV7-9
TGCGCCAGCAGCCAAGATGGGTCGGGTAGCACGGATACGCAGTATTTT
CASSQDGSGSTDTQYF
>TRBJ2-6|.|.|TRBV7-8
TGTGCCAGCAGCGTAACTCAGGGTCCTGGGGCCAACGTCCTGACTTTC
CASSVTQGPGANVLTF
>TRBJ2-2|many|TRBD2|TRBV6-1
TGTGCCAGCAGTGAACCCACCGGGACTAGCGACACCGGGGAGCTGTTTTTT
CASSEPTGTSDTGELFF
>TRBJ2-7|.|TRBD1|TRBV10-3
TGTGCCATCAGTGAGTCGGACAGGGTGGCCGAGCAGTACTTC
CAISESDRVAEQYF
>TRBJ1-2|.|.|TRBV20-1
TGCAGTGCTGGGGGGGACGGGGCCTACGCCTTC
CSAGGDGAYAF
>TRBJ2-3|once|.|TRBV5-6
TGTGCCAGCAGCCCGGAACCAGGCTCAGATACGCAGTATTTT
CASSPEPGSDTQYF
>TRBJ2-5|.|TRBD1|TRBV7-2
TGTGCCAGCAGCCAAGACAGGGTAGTGCCTACGAGCAGTTTC
CASSQDRVVPTSSF